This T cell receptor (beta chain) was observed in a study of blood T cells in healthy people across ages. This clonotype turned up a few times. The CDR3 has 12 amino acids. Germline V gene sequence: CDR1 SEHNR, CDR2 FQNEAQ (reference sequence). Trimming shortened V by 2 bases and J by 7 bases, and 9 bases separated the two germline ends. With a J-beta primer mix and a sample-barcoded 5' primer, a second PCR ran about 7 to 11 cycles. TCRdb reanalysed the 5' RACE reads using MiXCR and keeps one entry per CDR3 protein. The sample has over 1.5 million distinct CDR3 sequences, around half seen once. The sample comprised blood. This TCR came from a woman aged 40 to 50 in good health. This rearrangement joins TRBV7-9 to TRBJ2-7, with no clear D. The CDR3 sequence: CASSLTATEQYF. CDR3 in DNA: TGTGCCAGCAGCTTAACCGCTACAGAGCAGTACTTC. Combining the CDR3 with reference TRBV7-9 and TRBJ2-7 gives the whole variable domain DTGVSQNPRHKITKRGQNVTFRCDPISEHNRLYWYRQTLGQGPEFLTYFQNEAQLEKSRLLSDRFSAERPKGSFSTLEIQRTEQGDSAMYLCASSLTATEQYFGPGTRLTVT.